Following are 8 T cell receptor beta chains from one sample sequenced in a study of blood T cell repertoires in COVID-19 (dated by TCRdb to the early 2020s). The receptor library was made with the immunoSEQ multiplex PCR assay. The clones in this table, taken by TCRdb from immuneACCESS, are in-frame only. Not every clone is retained; where verified, under half of the shortfall comes from an unresolved V gene, and the cause of the rest is unknown. The sample table holds roughly 150,000 clones, of which 81% were seen once. The ten largest clones take up about 5.3% of the sample. The source material was PBMCs or T cells enriched from blood (not recorded which). The receptors stem from a woman in her forties with acute COVID-19.

V and J are TRBV2 and TRBJ1-4, with D possibly TRBD1 on 5 matching bases. CDR1 and CDR2 (germline): SNHLY, FYNNEI. The CDR3 totals 13 residues. V dropped 7 bases and J dropped 8 bases, with 14 bases sitting between them. CDR3 in amino acids: CASTGLKGEKLFF. CDR3 in DNA: TGTGCCAGCACGGGTCTGAAGGGGGAAAAACTGTTTTTT.

The chain combines TRBV3-1 (or the pseudogene TRBV3-2) with TRBJ2-1; 7 positions agree with TRBD2. The CDR3 runs 16 residues. The junction had 5 bases not matched to a gene; V was cut back by 0 bases and J by 3 bases. Germline lookup yields CDR1 LGHDT and CDR2 YNNKEL (reference sequence). CDR3 nucleotide sequence: TGTGCCAGCAGCCAAGATTCGGGCGGGAGCTACAATGAGCAGTTCTTC. It encodes CASSQDSGGSYNEQFF.

The chain couples TRBV7-9 to TRBJ2-1; 9 nucleotides agree with TRBD2. Germline V gene data show CDR1 as SEHNR and CDR2 as FQNEAQ (reference sequence). This CDR3 comprises 13 residues. The CDR3 region has the DNA TGTGTCCTGGTGCGGGAGGGCCGGGATGAGCAGTTCTTC. It is translated as CVLVREGRDEQFF.

The rearrangement links TRBV7-2 to TRBJ1-4; tentative D call: TRBD1 (6 bases). Germline CDR1 and CDR2: SGHTA and FQGNSA. Trimming stripped 2 bases from V and 8 bases from J, with 18 bases between. The length of the CDR3 is 16 residues. The CDR3 sequence is CASSLLPGHPGEKLFF. The DNA of the CDR3 is TGTGCCAGCAGCTTACTTCCGGGACACCCGGGGGAAAAACTGTTTTTT.

V and J are TRBV5-1 and TRBJ1-1, with 7 nucleotides matching TRBD1. The germline gives CDR1 SGHRS, CDR2 YFSETQ. The CDR3 is 15 residues long. J was trimmed by 2 bases and V by 5 bases; bases with no gene match: 9. The CDR3 DNA is TGCGCCAGCAGTTCCTTGGGGACAGCAAACACTGAAGCTTTCTTT. This gives the protein CASSSLGTANTEAFF.

This sequence joins TRBV6-5 and TRBJ2-3; TRBD2 aligns across 8 bases. Looked up from germline, CDR1 is MNHEY and CDR2 is SVGAGI. The V gene end was trimmed by 2 bases and the J gene end by 3 bases; junction bases not matched to a gene: 4. The CDR3 length is 15 residues. The CDR3 region is CASSYSGRSTDTQYF. The CDR3 nucleotides read TGTGCCAGCAGTTACAGCGGGAGATCGACAGATACGCAGTATTTT.

Only one count was recorded for this clone. CDR3 DNA sequence: TGCGCCAGCAGTACCGACAACAGCCTCATGAACACTGAAGCTTTCTTT. This gives the protein CASSTDNSLMNTEAFF. The J gene is TRBJ1-1, the V gene TRBV5-1; the D is unclear. CDR3 length: 16 residues. Trimming stripped 5 bases from V and 0 bases from J, with 17 bases between. Germline CDR1 is SGHRS and CDR2 is YFSETQ.

This chain joins TRBV25-1 and TRBJ2-1; 10 bases match TRBD2. There are 16 residues in the CDR3. With 1 base clipped from V and 12 bases from J, the junction kept 12 bases outside the gene matches. Germline V gives CDR1 MGHDK, CDR2 SYGVNS. CDR3 loop: CASSEFISLAGAGQFF. Written as DNA, the CDR3 is TGTGCCAGCAGTGAATTTATCTCGCTAGCGGGAGCTGGGCAGTTCTTC.